This T cell receptor beta chain was identified in a study of CD8+ T cells in alopecia areata. As for the study in general: Treated patients were dosed with oral tofacitinib, taking 5 to 10 mg twice daily. Tofacitinib administration persisted for 6 to 18 months, succeeded by 6 months off drug.

This CDR3 has 11 residues. The germline V and J ends were trimmed by 2 bases and 0 bases, with 0 bases remaining between them. Germline loops: CDR1 SQVTM, CDR2 ANQGSEA. TCR sequencing used cDNA made by reverse transcription of extracted RNA. TCRdb's copy holds only in-frame clones and misses some; the assay was immunoSEQ multiplex PCR. The data hold 95,000 to 100,000 clones, with roughly 60% observed a single time. The sample's treatment: oral pan-JAK inhibitor, 5-10 mg twice daily. Collected material from alopecia areata patients comprised lesional scalp punch biopsies and peripheral blood. The rearrangement uses TRBV29-1 and TRBJ2-3; D is unresolved. The sequencing used CD8+ T cells sorted from blood, collected at approximately week 61, from a patient treated with tofacitinib. This TCR came from a human donor with alopecia areata. The chain's CDR3 is CSVESTDTQYF. In DNA, the CDR3 is TGCAGCGTTGAAAGCACAGATACGCAGTATTTT.